The clone carrying this T cell receptor (beta chain) was recorded only once. As yet, its antigen is unknown. V lost 4 bases and J lost 2; bases outside the gene matches: 20. The germline V gene encodes CDR1 MDHEN and CDR2 SYDVKM. This CDR3 spans 20 amino acids. Both 60 Vbeta primers and 13 Jbeta primers went into the PCR. TCRdb keeps only in-frame clones here, not all; method: immunoSEQ multiplex PCR. The data contain 170,000 or so clones, roughly four fifths of them seen just once; the ten biggest clones take up 0.5%. The record originates from a study of cytomegalovirus exposure and HLA in healthy donors. Background on the study: HLA-typed donors were the source of about 90 million unique TCRs held in an early data release.

Study findings and constraints: A later look showed TCR association rates differing by HLA locus, highest for DRB1 and lowest for HLA-C.

The TCR originated in a woman between 50 and 59 years old in good health and CMV-seronegative. Input material: PBMCs. This rearrangement joins TRBV28 to TRBJ2-3; 8 bases line up with TRBD2. The CDR3 reads CASSSSLGGWRGAPTDTQYF. The CDR3 region has the DNA TGTGCCAGCAGTTCCTCCTTAGGGGGGTGGCGGGGGGCCCCCACAGATACGCAGTATTTT.